The 14 T cell receptor beta chains given below trace back to one sample, sequenced in a study of cytomegalovirus exposure and HLA in healthy donors. The primer mix had 60 Vbeta and 13 Jbeta primers. Repertoires were generated with immunoSEQ multiplex PCR, while TCRdb's copy carries only in-frame clones and drops some. This table has 250,000 to 350,000 clones, roughly 89% appearing once. What was sequenced was PBMCs. Every receptor here comes from a man aged 35-49 years in good health and CMV-seropositive.

This clone was seen once. The chain has TRBV9 and TRBJ2-2; 7 bases are shared with TRBD2. With V trimmed by 0 bases and J by 6 bases, 2 bases remained unmatched. The CDR3 extends over 14 amino acids. Germline V CDR1 and CDR2: SGDLS, YYNGEE. The CDR3 DNA reads TGTGCCAGCAGCGTAGTGGCGGGGGCCGGGGAGCTGTTTTTT. Its translation: CASSVVAGAGELFF.

The CDR3 DNA follows: TGCGCCAGCAGCCAAGATCTGGCTAGGAACACAGATACGCAGTATTTT. Its protein product is CASSQDLARNTDTQYF. V usage is TRBV4-1 and J usage is TRBJ2-3; no clear D. From germline, CDR1 is MGHRA and CDR2 YSYEKL. The V and J ends lost 0 bases and 2 bases respectively, with 12 bases between them. CDR3 length: 16 residues.

The rearrangement links TRBV5-1 to TRBJ2-1, with 14 bases lining up with TRBD2. The germline gives CDR1 SGHRS, CDR2 YFSETQ. CDR3 length: 15 residues. Trimming cost V 4 bases and J 6 bases; bases outside gene matches: 3. In nucleotides, the CDR3 is TGCGCCAGCAGCCGGACTAGCGGGAGGTCCAATGAGCAGTTCTTC. It yields the protein CASSRTSGRSNEQFF.

The chain combines TRBV14 with TRBJ2-1; a possible D gene is TRBD2 (6 bases). Germline V CDR1 and CDR2: SGHDN, FVKESK. The CDR3 is 14 residues long. The V gene lost 1 base and the J gene lost 6 bases, with 10 bases spanning the gap. CDR3 sequence: CASSQVLASNEQFF. Here the CDR3 DNA reads TGTGCCAGCAGCCAAGTCCTAGCGAGCAATGAGCAGTTCTTC.

Written as DNA, the CDR3 is TGTGCCAGCAGTGTACAGCCGAACTATGGCTACACCTTC. This codes for CASSVQPNYGYTF. The chain uses TRBV6-5 and TRBJ1-2, with D hard to call. V dropped 5 bases and J dropped 2 bases, with 9 bases sitting between them. Germline CDR1 and CDR2: MNHEY and SVGAGI. The CDR3 is 13 residues long.

The rearrangement uses TRBV18 and TRBJ1-5; D is undetermined. V lost 1 base to trimming and J lost 0 bases, with 13 bases between them. CDR1 and CDR2 from the germline V gene are KGHSH and LQKENI. There are 17 residues in the CDR3. Here the CDR3 reads CASSPQEFSISNQPQHF. The DNA for the CDR3 is TGTGCCAGCTCACCACAAGAGTTTAGTATTAGCAATCAGCCCCAGCATTTT. Based on the CDR3 plus reference TRBV18 and TRBJ1-5, the full variable domain is NAGVMQNPRHLVRRRGQEARLRCSPMKGHSHVYWYRQLPEEGLKFMVYLQKENIIDESGMPKERFSAEFPKEGPSILRIQQVVRGDSAAYFCASSPQEFSISNQPQHFGDGTRLSIL.

The gene calls are TRBV7-9 and TRBJ2-2; D gene uncertain. Germline CDR1 and CDR2: SEHNR and FQNEAQ (reference sequence). This CDR3 contains 16 residues. V was clipped by 5 bases and J by 7 bases, with 20 bases between them. DNA for the CDR3: TGTGCCAGCAGCCCCCGACCAGGTTTCGGAATCGGGGAGCTGTTTTTT. Residues: CASSPRPGFGIGELFF.

This clone turned up a few times. J is TRBJ1-5 and V is TRBV7-2, with TRBD1 as a possible D gene (6 bases). V shed 5 bases and J shed 5 bases, with 16 bases lying between them. Germline CDR1 and CDR2: SGHTA and FQGNSA. CDR3 length: 15 amino acids. CDR3 region: CASSPDGQRYQPQHF. The DNA of the CDR3 is TGTGCCAGCAGCCCTGATGGACAGAGATATCAGCCCCAGCATTTT.

The CDR3 DNA reads TGCGCCAGCAGCTCCCACAGGGGAGGAACTGAAGCTTTCTTT. The encoded protein is CASSSHRGGTEAFF. This rearrangement joins TRBV4-1 to TRBJ1-1; 7 nucleotides line up with TRBD1. From germline, CDR1 is MGHRA and CDR2 YSYEKL. V dropped 5 bases and J dropped 5; count of bases not matched to a gene: 8. This CDR3 has 14 residues.

For this clone: The sample carries other DNA sequences with the same CDR3. The V gene is TRBV27, the J gene TRBJ2-7; D is unclear. This CDR3 has 13 residues. V gave up 2 bases and J gave up 0 bases, with 5 bases separating them. Germline CDR1 reads MNHEY; CDR2 reads SMNVEV (reference sequence). CDR3 nucleotides: TGTGCCAGCAGTTTAGTATCCTCCTACGAGCAGTACTTC. This gives the protein CASSLVSSYEQYF.

This rearrangement joins TRBV28 to TRBJ2-2, with D perhaps TRBD2 (5 bases). The CDR3 covers 18 residues. The V end was cut by 4 bases, the J end by 5 bases, with 23 bases between. Germline V CDR1 and CDR2: MDHEN, SYDVKM. The chain's CDR3 is CASSSLSVGGIATGELFF. The CDR3 DNA reads TGTGCCAGCAGTTCCCTTAGCGTCGGTGGGATTGCGACCGGGGAGCTGTTTTTT.

V is TRBV19 and J is TRBJ2-3; the D gene is possibly TRBD2 (6 bases). CDR1 and CDR2 (germline): LNHDA, SQIVND (reference sequence). V lost 3 bases to trimming and J lost 10 bases, with 11 bases between them. The CDR3 covers 12 residues. CDR3 amino acids: CASSMEGGPQYF. The CDR3 nucleotides are TGTGCCAGTAGTATGGAGGGTGGCCCGCAGTATTTT.

This clone has more than one count but fewer than ten. The gene calls are TRBV5-1 and TRBJ2-5; 9 bases are a match to TRBD1. Germline CDR1 SGHRS, CDR2 YFSETQ. There are 16 residues in the CDR3. V trimming: 4 bases; J trimming: 3 bases; junction bases outside the gene matches: 10. The DNA for the CDR3 is TGCGCCAGCAGCCCGGGGGACAGGGTAATGAAAGAGACCCAGTACTTC. Residues: CASSPGDRVMKETQYF.

This clone showed up just once. The V call is TRBV7-6, the J call TRBJ2-7; D is unresolved. CDR1 and CDR2 (germline): SGHVS, FNYEAQ. This CDR3 contains 13 residues. The V end lost 3 bases, the J end lost 5 bases, and 11 bases lay between the germline ends. Here the CDR3 reads CASSLTPPDEQYF. The CDR3 nucleotides read TGTGCCAGCAGCTTGACACCTCCCGACGAGCAGTACTTC.